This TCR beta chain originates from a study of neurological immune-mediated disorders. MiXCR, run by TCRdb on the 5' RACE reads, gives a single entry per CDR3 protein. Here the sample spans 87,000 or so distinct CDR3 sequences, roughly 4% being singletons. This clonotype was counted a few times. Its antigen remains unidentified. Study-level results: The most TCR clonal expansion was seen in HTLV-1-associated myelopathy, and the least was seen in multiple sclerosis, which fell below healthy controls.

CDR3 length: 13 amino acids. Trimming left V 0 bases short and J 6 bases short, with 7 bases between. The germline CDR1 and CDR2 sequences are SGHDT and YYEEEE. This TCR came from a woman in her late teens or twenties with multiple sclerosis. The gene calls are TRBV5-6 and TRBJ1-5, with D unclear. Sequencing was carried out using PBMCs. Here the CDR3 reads CASSLEGLQPQHF. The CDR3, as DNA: TGTGCCAGCAGCTTGGAGGGTCTTCAGCCCCAGCATTTT.